What follows are 7 T cell receptor beta chains derived from one specimen sequenced in a study of T cell repertoires in cytomegalovirus infection. TCRdb reprocessed the reads via MiXCR and lists one record per CDR3 protein. The top ten clones hold over 10% of a sample with some 900,000 distinct CDR3 sequences, approximately 30% of them seen once. These receptors have no identified antigens. Material: cultured CD8+ T cells from PBMCs, obtained from culture after CMV antigen stimulation. The origin of the receptors is a human donor in good health (CMV status not recorded). Some clones in this sample may be carry-over from other donors' samples.

This clonotype was seen at least ten times. The V call is TRBV7-2, the J call TRBJ1-3, with a weak D call TRBD1 (6 bases). The V end lost 1 base, the J end lost 0 bases, and 13 bases lay between the germline ends. The germline gives CDR1 SGHTA, CDR2 FQGNSA. The CDR3 length is 17 residues. DNA for the CDR3: TGTGCCAGCAGCTTAGTAGCCGGGACACACTCTGGAAACACCATATATTTT. This encodes CASSLVAGTHSGNTIYF.

The CDR3 coding sequence is TGTGCCAGCAGCATGGGGTCCGTATGGAATCAGCCCCAGCATTTT. It is translated as CASSMGSVWNQPQHF. V and J are TRBV7-8 and TRBJ1-5, with D hard to call. The V gene lost 5 bases and the J gene lost 4 bases, with 15 bases spanning the gap. Germline CDR1 reads SGHVS; CDR2 reads FQNEAQ. The CDR3 is made up of 15 amino acids.

This clonotype came up a few times. The V and J genes are TRBV6-5 and TRBJ1-6; D gene unclear. V was trimmed by 2 bases and J by 7 bases, leaving 15 bases between them. From germline, CDR1 is MNHEY and CDR2 SVGAGI. CDR3 length: 16 residues. The CDR3 DNA reads TGTGCCAGCAGTTACACAAGGAAAGGAGAGAATTCACCCCTCCACTTT. Protein product: CASSYTRKGENSPLHF.

The rearrangement links TRBV9 to TRBJ2-3, with D maybe TRBD2 (5 bases). The CDR3 is 17 amino acids. Germline assignment: CDR1 SGDLS and CDR2 YYNGEE. The V end lost 0 bases, the J end lost 2 bases, and 16 bases lay between the germline ends. Written as DNA, the CDR3 is TGTGCCAGCAGCGTAGCTTCGAGCGGACCCCTCACAGATACGCAGTATTTT. The encoded protein is CASSVASSGPLTDTQYF.

This clonotype was seen only once. J is TRBJ1-2 and V is TRBV12-3 or TRBV12-4; the D gene is possibly TRBD1 (5 bases). This CDR3 has 13 residues. V lost 2 bases and J lost 6, with 10 bases in between. CDR3 loop: CASSLSRDHGYTF. The CDR3 bases are TGTGCCAGCAGTTTAAGTCGGGACCATGGCTACACCTTC.

V usage is TRBV12-5 and J usage is TRBJ2-1; 7 bases line up with TRBD2. Trimming removed 5 bases from V and 4 bases from J; junction bases left unmatched: 2. Per germline, CDR1 LGHNT and CDR2 FRNRAP. CDR3 length: 13 residues. The CDR3 here is CASGRDYYNEQFF. DNA for the CDR3: TGTGCTAGTGGTCGGGACTATTACAATGAGCAGTTCTTC.

CDR3 DNA: TGTGCTTTTCCCCGGGACACCGGGGAGCTGTTTTTT. This gives the protein CAFPRDTGELFF. The J gene is TRBJ2-2, the V gene TRBV7-7; no clear D gene. CDR3 length equals 12 residues. Germline values: CDR1 SSHAT, CDR2 FNYEAQ (reference sequence). Drawing the rest from reference TRBV7-7 and TRBJ2-2, the complete variable domain is GAGVSQSPRYKVTKRGQDVTLRCDPISSHATLYWYQQALGQGPEFLTYFNYEAQPDKSGLPSDRFSAERPEGSISTLTIQRTEQRDSAMYRCAFPRDTGELFFGEGSRLTVL.